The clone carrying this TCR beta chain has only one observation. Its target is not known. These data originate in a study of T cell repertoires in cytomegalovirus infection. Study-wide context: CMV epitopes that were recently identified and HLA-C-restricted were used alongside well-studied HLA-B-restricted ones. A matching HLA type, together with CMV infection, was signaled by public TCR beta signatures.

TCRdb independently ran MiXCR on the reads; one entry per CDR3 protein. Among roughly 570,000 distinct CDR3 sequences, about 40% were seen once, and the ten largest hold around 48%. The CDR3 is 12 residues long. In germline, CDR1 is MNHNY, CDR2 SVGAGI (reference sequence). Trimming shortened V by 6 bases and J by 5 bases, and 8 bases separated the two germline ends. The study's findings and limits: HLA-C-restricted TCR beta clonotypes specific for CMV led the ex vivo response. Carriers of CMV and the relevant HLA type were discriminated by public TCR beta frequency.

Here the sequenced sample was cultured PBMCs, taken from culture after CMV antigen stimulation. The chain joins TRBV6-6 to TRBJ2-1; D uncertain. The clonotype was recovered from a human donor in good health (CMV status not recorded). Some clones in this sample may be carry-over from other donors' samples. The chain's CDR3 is CASSPQNNEQFF. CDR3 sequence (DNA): TGTGCCAGCAGCCCACAAAACAATGAGCAGTTCTTC.